One and the same sample provided the 7 T cell receptor beta chains below, sequenced in a study of Graves' ophthalmopathy and Graves' hyperthyroidism. RNA transcripts yielded amplified TCR beta CDR3 regions. Following a first-round RT-PCR that used HTBI primers, a second-round multiplex PCR was carried out. TCRdb re-called the multiplex PCR reads through MiXCR, storing one row per CDR3 protein. Of over a million distinct CDR3 sequences listed, about 35% are singletons. Material for sequencing was peripheral blood or thyroid tissue (not recorded which). The receptors were gathered from an adult man with Graves' hyperthyroidism.

This clonotype was observed once. Given a much more abundant clone one base away, this may be a read error. The rearrangement links TRBV9 to TRBJ2-7; D remains unclear. Trimming pared 4 bases from V and 1 base from J, leaving 12 bases between. The CDR3 runs 14 residues. Germline CDR1 is SGDLS and CDR2 is YYNGEE. CDR3 amino acids: CASSRAYPSYEQYF. In DNA form, the CDR3 reads TGTGCCAGCAGCCGAGCGTACCCTTCCTACGAGCAGTACTTC.

The genes are TRBV5-1 and TRBJ2-7; D may be TRBD2 (5 bases). Between the trimmed V and J ends, which lost 0 bases and 4 bases, there was a span of 11 bases. Germline assignment: CDR1 SGHRS and CDR2 YFSETQ. The CDR3 runs 14 residues. The chain's CDR3 is CASSLVAGMYEQYF. CDR3 DNA: TGCGCCAGCAGCTTGGTGGCGGGCATGTACGAGCAGTACTTC.

A word on this clonotype: Germline and junction disagree at one end, which may indicate a read error. The rearrangement uses TRBV7-8 and TRBJ2-2; TRBD1 might be the D (6 bases). The CDR3 is 14 residues long. Germline loops: CDR1 SGHVS, CDR2 FQNEAQ. The CDR3: CANSVQGNTGELFF. CDR3 DNA sequence: TGTGCCAACAGCGTACAGGGCAACACCGGGGAGCTGTTTTTT.

This clonotype has ten or more counts. The genes are TRBV7-2 and TRBJ2-5, with 9 bases matching TRBD1. The CDR3 covers 15 residues. V shed 2 bases and J 5 bases; nucleotides not matched to a gene: 6. The germline V gene has CDR1 SGHTA and CDR2 FQGNSA. The CDR3 reads CASSLPGTGYETQYF. In DNA, the CDR3 is TGTGCCAGCAGCTTACCCGGGACAGGGTACGAGACCCAGTACTTC.

CDR3 sequence: CSAPIPGGQGTQYF. DNA for the CDR3: TGCAGTGCTCCCATTCCAGGGGGACAGGGGACCCAGTACTTC. V is TRBV20-1 and J is TRBJ2-5, with TRBD1 matching over 9 bases. This CDR3 has 14 amino acids. The V gene's germline CDR1 is DFQATT and CDR2 SNEGSKA (reference sequence). With V trimmed by 5 bases and J by 7 bases, 11 bases remained unmatched.

The chain joins TRBV7-8 to TRBJ1-5; 7 nucleotides align to TRBD1. V was pared by 6 bases and J by 7 bases, with 6 bases of the junction left unmatched. CDR1 is SGHVS, CDR2 FQNEAQ, per germline. The CDR3 sequence is 13 residues long. The CDR3 protein is CASSHRGGQPQHF. The CDR3 nucleotides are TGTGCCAGCAGTCACAGGGGCGGCCAGCCCCAGCATTTT.

This clonotype was detected ten times or more. V gene TRBV19 combines with J gene TRBJ1-1; D may be TRBD1 (6 bases). V was cut by 6 bases and J by 5 bases, with 16 bases left in between. Per germline, CDR1 LNHDA and CDR2 SQIVND (reference sequence). CDR3 size: 14 residues. CDR3 bases: TGTGCCAGTAGCACCGCAGGGGATGGGACTGAAGCTTTCTTT. Translated, it gives CASSTAGDGTEAFF.